One and the same sample provided the 14 T cell receptor beta chains below, sequenced in a study of monozygotic twins with inflammatory bowel disease. Each CDR3 protein gets one entry in TCRdb, which reprocessed the 5' RACE reads and gives no DNA. This sample's table has approximately 160,000 distinct CDR3 sequences. Material for sequencing was blood. Every receptor here comes from a human donor with ulcerative colitis or Crohn's disease, or a healthy co-twin of an affected twin (not recorded which).

The rearrangement uses TRBV27 and TRBJ1-2; as DNA is missing, the TRBD1 call by TCRdb cannot be tested. The CDR3 sequence is 15 residues long. From germline, CDR1 is MNHEY and CDR2 SMNVEV (reference sequence). CDR3 in amino acids: CASSPGTGAYYGYTF.

The rearrangement links TRBV2 to TRBJ2-7; without DNA, the TCRdb call of TRBD1 cannot be checked. This CDR3 is built from 15 residues. Germline V gene data show CDR1 as SNHLY and CDR2 as FYNNEI. This CDR3 is CASSGGTLSSYEQYF.

V and J are TRBV5-4 and TRBJ2-7; TCRdb's D gene call, TRBD2, goes unchecked for lack of DNA. This CDR3 spans 15 amino acids. CDR1 and CDR2 (germline): SGHNT, YYREEE (reference sequence). CDR3 loop: CASSPPLATYYEQYF.

The V call is TRBV25-1, the J call TRBJ2-1. The CDR3 extends over 16 amino acids. Germline CDR1 reads MGHDK; CDR2 reads SYGVNS. This chain's CDR3 is CASSESWQASYNEQFF.

J is TRBJ2-5 and V is TRBV12-3 or TRBV12-4; there is no DNA to check the TCRdb D call of TRBD2. The CDR3 spans 13 residues. CDR3 sequence reads: CASKDGSAETQYF.

The chain couples TRBV29-1 to TRBJ2-3; without DNA, the TCRdb call of TRBD1 cannot be checked. The length of the CDR3 is 15 residues. From germline, CDR1 is SQVTM and CDR2 ANQGSEA. CDR3 sequence reads: CSVERAGLSTDTQYF.

The chain joins TRBV28 to TRBJ2-5; lacking DNA, the TRBD1 call made by TCRdb goes unchecked. This CDR3 region has 14 residues. Germline V gene data show CDR1 as MDHEN and CDR2 as SYDVKM. CDR3 loop: CASSLMGVRETQYF.

V usage is TRBV11-2 and J usage is TRBJ2-7; TCRdb outputs TRBD2, but without DNA this stays unchecked. Germline values: CDR1 SGHAT, CDR2 FQNNGV. This CDR3 is built from 15 residues. The CDR3 region is CASSSSGTSGLVQYF.

The chain couples TRBV11-2 to TRBJ2-2; TCRdb's D call of TRBD1 is untestable without DNA. The germline V gene encodes CDR1 SGHAT and CDR2 FQNNGV. The CDR3 runs 14 residues. The CDR3: CASSPGYNTGELFF.

The genes are TRBV13 and TRBJ2-1; checking the TCRdb D call of TRBD2 is not possible without DNA. Germline-derived CDR1 and CDR2 are PRHDT and FYEKMQ (reference sequence). The CDR3 loop spans 15 amino acids. CDR3 amino acids: CASSLVARPLDEQFF.

The rearrangement uses TRBV24-1 and TRBJ2-1; TCRdb names TRBD2, which stays unverified in the absence of DNA. This CDR3 comprises 17 residues. The germline CDR1 and CDR2 sequences are KGHDR and SFDVKD. The CDR3 loop reads CATSDPASGRPGNEQFF.

The V call is TRBV18, the J call TRBJ1-2. Looked up from germline, CDR1 is KGHSH and CDR2 is LQKENI. The CDR3 is made up of 13 amino acids. The CDR3 protein is CASSPDGIGGYTF.

The chain couples TRBV5-1 to TRBJ1-2; TCRdb's D call, TRBD1, is unchecked because there is no DNA. Per germline, CDR1 SGHRS and CDR2 YFSETQ. The CDR3 consists of 15 residues. The CDR3 sequence: CASSRTGTVNYGYTF.

CDR3 in amino acids: CSVERDSQTDTQYF. This chain uses TRBV29-1 with TRBJ2-3; the TRBD1 assignment by TCRdb is unverifiable without DNA. This CDR3 contains 14 residues. Germline CDR1 and CDR2: SQVTM and ANQGSEA.